One and the same sample provided the 14 T cell receptor beta chains below, sequenced in a study of T cell responses to AZD1222 COVID-19 vaccine. The protocol was immunoSEQ multiplex PCR, while the TCRdb copy is restricted to in-frame clones and leaves out a portion. The data contain approximately 27,000 clones, under 90% of them singletons. Sequenced material: peripheral blood, taken on day 0 of AZD1222 vaccination. Receptors were obtained from an adult in good health.

The J gene is TRBJ1-2, the V gene TRBV2, with D perhaps TRBD1 (5 bases). Germline CDR1 SNHLY, CDR2 FYNNEI. This CDR3 has 12 residues. The V end was cut by 4 bases, the J end by 6 bases, with 9 bases between. The CDR3 bases are TGTGCCAGCAGTGCGGGGGTCCATGGCTACACCTTC. Translation: CASSAGVHGYTF.

The chain combines TRBV7-9 with TRBJ2-7; maybe TRBD1 (6 bases). The CDR3 runs to 12 residues. CDR1 and CDR2 (germline): SEHNR, FQNEAQ (reference sequence). V dropped 4 bases and J dropped 4 bases, with 8 bases sitting between them. The CDR3 DNA is TGTGCCAGCAGCTCACAGGGTTACGAGCAGTACTTC. Its protein is CASSSQGYEQYF.

The V gene is TRBV29-1, the J gene TRBJ2-4; D is ambiguous. In germline, CDR1 is SQVTM, CDR2 ANQGSEA. The CDR3 runs to 14 residues. Trimming shortened V by 0 bases and J by 3 bases, and 9 bases separated the two germline ends. CDR3 DNA: TGCAGCGTTGAAGAACCCCGAGGCAAAAACATTCAGTACTTC. Translation: CSVEEPRGKNIQYF.

This chain uses TRBV5-5 with TRBJ2-2, with TRBD2 matching 9 bases. The V gene's germline CDR1 is SGHKS and CDR2 YYEKEE (reference sequence). J was trimmed by 3 bases and V by 1 base; bases with no gene match: 4. CDR3 length: 16 residues. CDR3 sequence (DNA): TGTGCCAGCAGCTTGTTCCCTAGCGGGGACACCGGGGAGCTGTTTTTT. The encoded protein is CASSLFPSGDTGELFF.

The chain recombines TRBV7-2 with TRBJ2-1; 8 bases are shared with TRBD2. The trim removed 3 bases at V and 0 bases at J, leaving 1 base unmatched. CDR1 and CDR2 (germline): SGHTA, FQGNSA. The CDR3 is made up of 15 amino acids. The DNA for the CDR3 is TGTGCCAGCAGCTTCAGCGGGAGCTCCTACAATGAGCAGTTCTTC. Translating it yields CASSFSGSSYNEQFF.

This clone occurred once. This chain joins TRBV15 and TRBJ1-4; D unresolved. V lost 0 bases and J 0 bases, leaving 8 bases between the germline ends. Germline CDR1 is LNHNV and CDR2 is YYDKDF (reference sequence). CDR3 length: 16 residues. CDR3 residues: CATSRDRTATNEKLFF. The CDR3 DNA sequence: TGTGCCACCAGCAGAGATCGCACGGCAACTAATGAAAAACTGTTTTTT.

This clone was seen only once. This CDR3 is CASSLGSVMNTEAFF. The CDR3 nucleotides are TGTGCCAGCAGCTTAGGGTCAGTTATGAACACTGAAGCTTTCTTT. The chain carries TRBV7-9 and TRBJ1-1; no firm D call. Germline V CDR1 and CDR2: SEHNR, FQNEAQ (reference sequence). This CDR3 comprises 15 residues. Trimming stripped 1 base from V and 0 bases from J, with 9 bases between.

This sequence joins TRBV3-1 (or the pseudogene TRBV3-2) and TRBJ2-3; 11 bases fit TRBD2. CDR1 is LGHDT, CDR2 YNNKEL, per germline (reference sequence). The CDR3 has 15 amino acids. V dropped 4 bases and J dropped 7; count of bases not matched to a gene: 7. As DNA, the CDR3 is TGTGCCAGCAGCCCTAGCGGGGGGTACACTAATACGCAGTATTTT. Encoded protein: CASSPSGGYTNTQYF.

The chain combines TRBV15 with TRBJ1-4, with D maybe TRBD1 (5 bases). CDR1 and CDR2 (germline): LNHNV, YYDKDF (reference sequence). Deletions cut 5 bases from V and 4 bases from J, with 11 bases between. CDR3 length: 14 residues. Written as DNA, the CDR3 is TGTGCCACCAGCCCGGGACGGAATAATGAAAAACTGTTTTTT. Translation: CATSPGRNNEKLFF.

The chain is built from TRBV18 and TRBJ1-6; 8 bases agree with TRBD1. This CDR3 spans 15 amino acids. CDR1 and CDR2 from the germline V gene are KGHSH and LQKENI. The V segment lost 6 bases and the J segment 7 bases; nucleotides outside the gene matches: 8. Here the CDR3 reads CASSPGQGGNSPLHF. CDR3 DNA sequence: TGTGCCAGCTCCCCAGGACAGGGCGGGAATTCACCCCTCCACTTT.

The chain recombines TRBV19 with TRBJ2-7; TRBD1 aligns across 7 bases. Germline CDR1 LNHDA, CDR2 SQIVND (reference sequence). Trimming at V came to 5 bases and at J to 1 base, leaving 8 bases not matched to a gene. CDR3 length: 15 residues. The DNA of the CDR3 is TGTGCCAGTAGTGCCCGGACAGGATTGTCCTACGAGCAGTACTTC. It is translated as CASSARTGLSYEQYF. The variable domain in full, completed from reference TRBV19 and TRBJ2-7, reads DGGITQSPKYLFRKEGQNVTLSCEQNLNHDAMYWYRQDPGQGLRLIYYSQIVNDFQKGDIAEGYSVSREKKESFPLTVTSAQKNPTAFYLCASSARTGLSYEQYFGPGTRLTVT.

This sequence joins TRBV7-2 and TRBJ2-1; the match to TRBD2 covers 9 bases. This CDR3 region has 16 residues. The germline V gene has CDR1 SGHTA and CDR2 FQGNSA. V lost 6 bases, J lost 6 bases, and 12 bases stayed unmatched. CDR3 sequence (DNA): TGTGCCAGCAGTTCCCCGGTAGCGGGAGTAGGCAATGAGCAGTTCTTC. Its translation is CASSSPVAGVGNEQFF.

The V and J genes are TRBV7-8 and TRBJ1-2, with TRBD1 matching 9 bases. CDR3 size: 15 residues. Germline CDR1 reads SGHVS; CDR2 reads FQNEAQ. The J segment lost 7 bases and the V segment lost 5 bases, leaving 11 bases of the junction unmatched. The CDR3 sequence is CASSAREDRGFGYTF. DNA of the CDR3: TGTGCCAGCAGCGCCCGAGAGGACAGGGGATTTGGCTACACCTTC. The full variable domain, its missing parts supplied by reference TRBV7-8 and TRBJ1-2, is GAGVSQSPRYKVAKRGQDVALRCDPISGHVSLFWYQQALGQGPEFLTYFQNEAQLDKSGLPSDRFFAERPEGSVSTLKIQRTQQEDSAVYLCASSAREDRGFGYTFGSGTRLTVV.

The V gene is TRBV5-4, the J gene TRBJ2-7; D call uncertain. The CDR3 totals 13 residues. Germline CDR1 is SGHNT and CDR2 is YYREEE (reference sequence). V dropped 2 bases and J dropped 4 bases, with 10 bases sitting between them. CDR3 in DNA: TGTGCCAGCAGCTTAGGCGTGAGTTACGAGCAGTACTTC. It specifies CASSLGVSYEQYF.